This TCR beta chain emerged from a study of tumor and adjacent non-tumor tissue in lung cancer. Study information: Histology: about 13 adenocarcinoma, a couple of squamous cell carcinoma, 1 small cell lung cancer. Stage I to III disease affected ten to eleven men and about five women aged about 31 to 85.

The library came from three nested PCR rounds adapted from ARM-PCR protocols. TCRdb re-called the multiplex PCR reads through MiXCR, storing one row per CDR3 protein. This sample has approximately 53,000 distinct CDR3 sequences; 60% to 80% occur once, and the top ten carry roughly 25%. About this clonotype itself: Its antigen is undetermined. The junction departs from the called germline gene at one end, perhaps through a read error.

Findings and limits, study-wide: Significantly higher TCR diversity was found in tumor than normal lung. In normal lung, the top 100 clones were significantly more dominant than in tumor.

The CDR3 totals 13 residues. Germline CDR1 reads SGHAT; CDR2 reads FQNNGV. RNA was extracted from bulk tissue without any cell sorting. The normal lung tissue was taken more than 3 cm from the tumor edge. The sequence derives from a woman aged 55-69 years with non-small cell lung cancer. The chain has TRBV11-2 and TRBJ1-1; the D is unclear. Sequencing was carried out using distant non-tumor lung tissue. CDR3 amino acids: CASSRTQNNETFF. The DNA for the CDR3 is TGTGCCAGCAGCAGGACCCAGAACAATGAAACTTTCTTT.